Sequencing of this TCR beta chain was carried out in a study of T cell repertoires in cytomegalovirus infection. Study-level information: CMV infection together with matching HLA type was indicated by public TCR beta signatures. Overall study findings and caveats: HLA-C-restricted TCR beta clonotypes specific for CMV led the ex vivo response. Using cumulative public TCR beta family frequency, the authors identified those who carried CMV together with the relevant HLA.

The CDR3 runs to 16 residues. The V gene's germline CDR1 is SGHAT and CDR2 FQNNGV. Trimming shortened V by 5 bases and J by 3 bases, and 20 bases separated the two germline ends. Only a few counts were recorded for this clonotype. What it recognizes is unknown. TCRdb redid the calling of the reads with MiXCR, one entry per CDR3 protein. The sample shows nearly 700,000 distinct CDR3 sequences, around 32% of them seen only once. The receptor comes from a human donor in good health (CMV status not recorded). Some clones in this sample may be carry-over from other donors' samples. The V call is TRBV11-2, the J call TRBJ2-7, with D hard to call. The material was cultured PBMCs, obtained from culture after CMV antigen stimulation. CDR3 nucleotides: TGTGCCAGCAGCGAAGGGCCCAGTTCCCCCAGCTACGAGCAGTACTTC. Amino acid sequence: CASSEGPSSPSYEQYF.